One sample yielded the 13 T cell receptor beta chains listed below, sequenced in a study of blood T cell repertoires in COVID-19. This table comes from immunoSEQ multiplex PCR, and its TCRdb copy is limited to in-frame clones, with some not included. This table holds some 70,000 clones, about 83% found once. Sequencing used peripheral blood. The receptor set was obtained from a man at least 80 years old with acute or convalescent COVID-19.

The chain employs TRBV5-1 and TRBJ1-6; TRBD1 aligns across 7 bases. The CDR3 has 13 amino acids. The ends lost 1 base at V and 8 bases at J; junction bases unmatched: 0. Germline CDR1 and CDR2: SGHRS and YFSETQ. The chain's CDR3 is CASSLQGDSPLHF. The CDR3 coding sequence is TGCGCCAGCAGCTTGCAGGGGGATTCACCCCTCCACTTT. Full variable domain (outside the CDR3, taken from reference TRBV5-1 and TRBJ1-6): KAGVTQTPRYLIKTRGQQVTLSCSPISGHRSVSWYQQTPGQGLQFLFEYFSETQRNKGNFPGRFSGRQFSNSRSEMNVSTLELGDSALYLCASSLQGDSPLHFGNGTRLTVT.

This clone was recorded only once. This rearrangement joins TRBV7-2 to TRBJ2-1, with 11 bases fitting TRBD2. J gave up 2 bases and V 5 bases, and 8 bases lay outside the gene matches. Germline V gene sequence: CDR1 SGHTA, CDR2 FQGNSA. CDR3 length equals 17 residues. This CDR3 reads CASSPAGTSGTYNEQFF. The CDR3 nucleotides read TGTGCCAGCAGCCCTGCAGGGACTAGCGGAACCTACAATGAGCAGTTCTTC.

The CDR3 nucleotides read TGTGCCAGCAGTTTAATCGCTAACTCTGGGGCCAACGTCCTGACTTTC. Translating it yields CASSLIANSGANVLTF. This chain joins TRBV27 and TRBJ2-6; D is unclear. Germline V lookup: CDR1 MNHEY, CDR2 SMNVEV (reference sequence). Trimming took 2 bases from V and 0 from J, leaving 8 bases between them. The CDR3 consists of 16 residues.

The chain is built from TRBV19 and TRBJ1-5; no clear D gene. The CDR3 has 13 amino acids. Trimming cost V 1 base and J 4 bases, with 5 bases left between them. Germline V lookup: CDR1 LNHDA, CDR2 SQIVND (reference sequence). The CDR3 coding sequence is TGTGCCAGTAGTATAGGAGGGAATCAGCCCCAGCATTTT. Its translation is CASSIGGNQPQHF.

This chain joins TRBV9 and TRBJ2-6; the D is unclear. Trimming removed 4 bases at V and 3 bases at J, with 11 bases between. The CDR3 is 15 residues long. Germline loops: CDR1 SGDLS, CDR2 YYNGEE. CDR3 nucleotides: TGTGCCAGCAGCCCTCGGGTGTATGGGGCCAACGTCCTGACTTTC. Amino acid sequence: CASSPRVYGANVLTF. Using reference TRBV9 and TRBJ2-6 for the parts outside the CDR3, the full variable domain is DSGVTQTPKHLITATGQRVTLRCSPRSGDLSVYWYQQSLDQGLQFLIQYYNGEERAKGNILERFSAQQFPDLHSELNLSSLELGDSALYFCASSPRVYGANVLTFGAGSRLTVL.

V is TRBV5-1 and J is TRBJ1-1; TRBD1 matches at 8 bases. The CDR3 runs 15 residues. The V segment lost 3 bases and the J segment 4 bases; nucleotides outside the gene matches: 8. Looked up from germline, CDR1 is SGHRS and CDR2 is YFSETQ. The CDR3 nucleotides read TGCGCCAGCAGCTCCTTAATGGACAGGGTCACTGAAGCTTTCTTT. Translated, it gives CASSSLMDRVTEAFF.

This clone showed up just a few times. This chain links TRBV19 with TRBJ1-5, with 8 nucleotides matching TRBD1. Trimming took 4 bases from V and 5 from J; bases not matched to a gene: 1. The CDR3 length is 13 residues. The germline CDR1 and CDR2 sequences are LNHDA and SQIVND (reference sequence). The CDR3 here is CASSTQGDQPQHF. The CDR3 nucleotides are TGTGCCAGTAGTACACAGGGGGATCAGCCCCAGCATTTT.

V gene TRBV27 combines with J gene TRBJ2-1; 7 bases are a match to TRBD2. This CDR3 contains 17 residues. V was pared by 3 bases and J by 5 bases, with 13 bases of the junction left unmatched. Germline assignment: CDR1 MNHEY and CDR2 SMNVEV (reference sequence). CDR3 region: CASSLRTTGTTNNEQFF. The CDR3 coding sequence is TGTGCCAGCAGTTTGAGAACAACCGGGACTACCAACAATGAGCAGTTCTTC.

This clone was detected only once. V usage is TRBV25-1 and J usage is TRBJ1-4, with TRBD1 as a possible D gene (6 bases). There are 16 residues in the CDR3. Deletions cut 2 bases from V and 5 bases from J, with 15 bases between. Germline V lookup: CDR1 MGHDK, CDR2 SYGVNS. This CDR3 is CASSEGTRGGNEKLFF. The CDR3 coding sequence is TGTGCCAGCAGTGAAGGGACACGCGGGGGGAATGAAAAACTGTTTTTT. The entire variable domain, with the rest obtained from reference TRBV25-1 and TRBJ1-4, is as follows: EADIYQTPRYLVIGTGKKITLECSQTMGHDKMYWYQQDPGMELHLIHYSYGVNSTEKGDLSSESTVSRIRTEHFPLTLESARPSHTSQYLCASSEGTRGGNEKLFFGSGTQLSVL.

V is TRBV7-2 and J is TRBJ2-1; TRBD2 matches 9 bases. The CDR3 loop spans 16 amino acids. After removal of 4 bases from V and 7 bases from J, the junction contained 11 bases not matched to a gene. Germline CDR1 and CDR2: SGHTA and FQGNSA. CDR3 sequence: CASSSLAGEGSNEQFF. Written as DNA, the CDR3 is TGTGCCAGCAGCTCCTTAGCGGGGGAGGGTAGTAATGAGCAGTTCTTC.

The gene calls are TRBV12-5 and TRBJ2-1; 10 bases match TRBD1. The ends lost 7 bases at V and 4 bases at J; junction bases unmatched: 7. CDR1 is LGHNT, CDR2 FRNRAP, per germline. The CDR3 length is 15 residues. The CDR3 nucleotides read TGTGCTAGTGCCTCCGGGACAGGGGTATACAATGAGCAGTTCTTC. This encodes CASASGTGVYNEQFF.

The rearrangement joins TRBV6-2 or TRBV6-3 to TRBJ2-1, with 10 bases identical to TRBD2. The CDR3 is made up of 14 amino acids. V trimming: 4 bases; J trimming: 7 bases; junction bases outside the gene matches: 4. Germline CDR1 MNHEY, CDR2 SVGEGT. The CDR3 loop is CASSLPAGGNEQFF. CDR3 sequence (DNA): TGTGCCAGCAGTTTGCCAGCGGGGGGGAATGAGCAGTTCTTC.

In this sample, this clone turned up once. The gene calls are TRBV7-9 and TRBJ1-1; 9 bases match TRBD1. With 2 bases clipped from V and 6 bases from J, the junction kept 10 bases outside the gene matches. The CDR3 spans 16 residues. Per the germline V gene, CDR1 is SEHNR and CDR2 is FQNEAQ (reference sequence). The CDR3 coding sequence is TGTGCCAGCAGCTTAACAGGGGGCCGGTTCGCACCTGAAGCTTTCTTT. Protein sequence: CASSLTGGRFAPEAFF.